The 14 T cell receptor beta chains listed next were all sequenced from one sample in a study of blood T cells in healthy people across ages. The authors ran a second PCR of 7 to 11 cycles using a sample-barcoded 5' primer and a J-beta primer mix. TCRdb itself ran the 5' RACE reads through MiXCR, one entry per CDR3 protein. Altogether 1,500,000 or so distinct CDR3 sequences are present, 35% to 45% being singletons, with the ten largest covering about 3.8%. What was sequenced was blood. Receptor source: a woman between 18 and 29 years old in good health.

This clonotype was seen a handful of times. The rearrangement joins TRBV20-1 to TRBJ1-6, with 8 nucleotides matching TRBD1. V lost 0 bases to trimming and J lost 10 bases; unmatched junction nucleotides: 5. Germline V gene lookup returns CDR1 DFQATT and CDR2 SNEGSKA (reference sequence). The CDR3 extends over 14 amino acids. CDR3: CSARDDRGDSPLHF. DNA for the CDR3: TGCAGTGCTAGAGATGACAGGGGAGACTCACCCCTCCACTTT.

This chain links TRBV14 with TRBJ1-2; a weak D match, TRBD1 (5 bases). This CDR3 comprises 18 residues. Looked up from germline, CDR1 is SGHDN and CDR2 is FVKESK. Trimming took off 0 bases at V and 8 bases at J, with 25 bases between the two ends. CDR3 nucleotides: TGTGCCAGCAGCCAAGATTATAGTTTTCCGGGGGAACCGGGCGGCTACACCTTC. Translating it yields CASSQDYSFPGEPGGYTF.

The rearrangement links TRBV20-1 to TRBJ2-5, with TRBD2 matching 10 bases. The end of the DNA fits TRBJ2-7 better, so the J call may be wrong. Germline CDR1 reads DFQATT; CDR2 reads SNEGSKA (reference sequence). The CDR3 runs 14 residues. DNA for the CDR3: TGCAGTGCCTCGGGTAGCGGGAGGCTGTACGAGCAGTACTTC. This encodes CSASGSGRLYEQYF.

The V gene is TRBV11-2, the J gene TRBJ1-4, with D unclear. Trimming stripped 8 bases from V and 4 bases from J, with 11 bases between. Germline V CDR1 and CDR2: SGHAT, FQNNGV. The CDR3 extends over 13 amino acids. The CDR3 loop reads CASGRWGNEKLFF. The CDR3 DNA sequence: TGTGCCAGCGGGAGATGGGGTAATGAAAAACTGTTTTTT.

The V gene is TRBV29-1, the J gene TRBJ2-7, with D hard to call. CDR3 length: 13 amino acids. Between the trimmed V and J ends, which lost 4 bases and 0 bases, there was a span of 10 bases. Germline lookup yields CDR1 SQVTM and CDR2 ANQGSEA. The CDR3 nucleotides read TGCAGCGTTGGGAATCTTCTCTCCTACGAGCAGTACTTC. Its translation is CSVGNLLSYEQYF.

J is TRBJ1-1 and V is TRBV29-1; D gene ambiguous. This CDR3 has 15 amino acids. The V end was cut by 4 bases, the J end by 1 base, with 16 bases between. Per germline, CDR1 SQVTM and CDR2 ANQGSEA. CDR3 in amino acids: CSVVDRHRWNTEAFF. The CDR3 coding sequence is TGCAGCGTTGTAGATCGGCACCGATGGAACACTGAAGCTTTCTTT.

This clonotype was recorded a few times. The DNA of the CDR3 is TGTGCCACCGATGTAGGGGGGAGCAAAAACATTCAGTACTTC. Its protein product is CATDVGGSKNIQYF. The chain uses TRBV28 and TRBJ2-4, with D perhaps being TRBD1 or TRBD2 (6 bases each). CDR3 length equals 14 residues. V gave up 10 bases and J gave up 3 bases, with 16 bases separating them. Germline values: CDR1 MDHEN, CDR2 SYDVKM. The full variable domain, in which reference TRBV28 and TRBJ2-4 provide the parts outside the CDR3, is DVKVTQSSRYLVKRTGEKVFLECVQDMDHENMFWYRQDPGLGLRLIYFSYDVKMKEKGDIPEGYSVSREKKERFSLILESASTNQTSMYLCATDVGGSKNIQYFGAGTRLSVL.

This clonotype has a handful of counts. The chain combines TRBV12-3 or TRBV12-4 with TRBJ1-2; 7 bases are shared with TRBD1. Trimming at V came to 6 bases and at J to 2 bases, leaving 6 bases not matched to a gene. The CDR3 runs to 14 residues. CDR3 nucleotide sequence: TGTGCCAGCAGGTCCGGGACAGACAACTATGGCTACACCTTC. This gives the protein CASRSGTDNYGYTF.

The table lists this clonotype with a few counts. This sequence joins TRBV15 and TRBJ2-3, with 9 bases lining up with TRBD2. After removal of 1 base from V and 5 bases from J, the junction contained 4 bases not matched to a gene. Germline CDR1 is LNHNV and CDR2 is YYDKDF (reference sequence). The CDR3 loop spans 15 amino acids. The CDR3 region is CATSRASGEVDTQYF. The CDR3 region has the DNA TGTGCCACCAGCAGAGCTAGCGGGGAGGTAGATACGCAGTATTTT. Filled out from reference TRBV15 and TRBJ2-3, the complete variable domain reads DAMVIQNPRYQVTQFGKPVTLSCSQTLNHNVMYWYQQKSSQAPKLLFHYYDKDFNNEADTPDNFQSRRPNTSFCFLDIRSPGLGDTAMYLCATSRASGEVDTQYFGPGTRLTVL.

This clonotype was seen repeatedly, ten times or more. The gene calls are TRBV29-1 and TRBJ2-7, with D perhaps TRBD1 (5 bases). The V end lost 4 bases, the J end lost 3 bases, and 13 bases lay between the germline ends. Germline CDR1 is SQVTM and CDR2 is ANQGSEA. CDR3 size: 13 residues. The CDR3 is CSVARQGFYEQYF. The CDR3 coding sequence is TGCAGCGTTGCAAGGCAGGGTTTCTACGAGCAGTACTTC.

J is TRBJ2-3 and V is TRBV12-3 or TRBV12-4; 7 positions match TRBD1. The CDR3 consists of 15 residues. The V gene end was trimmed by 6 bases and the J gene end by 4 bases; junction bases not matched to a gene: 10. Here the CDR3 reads CASSREGARADTQYF. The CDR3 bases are TGTGCCAGCAGCCGAGAGGGGGCGAGGGCAGATACGCAGTATTTT.

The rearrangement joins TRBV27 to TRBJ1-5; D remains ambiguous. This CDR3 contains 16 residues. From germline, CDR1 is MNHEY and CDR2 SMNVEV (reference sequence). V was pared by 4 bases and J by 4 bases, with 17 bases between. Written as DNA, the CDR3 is TGTGCCAGCAGTTCCGCCACTGGACGGGGAAATCAGCCCCAGCATTTT. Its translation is CASSSATGRGNQPQHF.

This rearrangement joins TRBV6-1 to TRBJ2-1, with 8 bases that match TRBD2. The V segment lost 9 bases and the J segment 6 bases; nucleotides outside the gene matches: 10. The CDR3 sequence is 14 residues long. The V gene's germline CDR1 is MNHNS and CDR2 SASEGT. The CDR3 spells CASNNGRAINEQFF. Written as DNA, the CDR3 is TGTGCCAGTAATAACGGGAGGGCCATCAATGAGCAGTTCTTC.

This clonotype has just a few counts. CDR3 nucleotides: TGTGCCAGCATTTACGGATCTCGGTCCTACAATGAGCAGTTCTTC. Protein product: CASIYGSRSYNEQFF. The V and J genes are TRBV7-2 and TRBJ2-1; no firm D call. The CDR3 is 15 residues long. Per the germline V gene, CDR1 is SGHTA and CDR2 is FQGNSA. Trimming left V 7 bases short and J 1 base short, with 14 bases between.